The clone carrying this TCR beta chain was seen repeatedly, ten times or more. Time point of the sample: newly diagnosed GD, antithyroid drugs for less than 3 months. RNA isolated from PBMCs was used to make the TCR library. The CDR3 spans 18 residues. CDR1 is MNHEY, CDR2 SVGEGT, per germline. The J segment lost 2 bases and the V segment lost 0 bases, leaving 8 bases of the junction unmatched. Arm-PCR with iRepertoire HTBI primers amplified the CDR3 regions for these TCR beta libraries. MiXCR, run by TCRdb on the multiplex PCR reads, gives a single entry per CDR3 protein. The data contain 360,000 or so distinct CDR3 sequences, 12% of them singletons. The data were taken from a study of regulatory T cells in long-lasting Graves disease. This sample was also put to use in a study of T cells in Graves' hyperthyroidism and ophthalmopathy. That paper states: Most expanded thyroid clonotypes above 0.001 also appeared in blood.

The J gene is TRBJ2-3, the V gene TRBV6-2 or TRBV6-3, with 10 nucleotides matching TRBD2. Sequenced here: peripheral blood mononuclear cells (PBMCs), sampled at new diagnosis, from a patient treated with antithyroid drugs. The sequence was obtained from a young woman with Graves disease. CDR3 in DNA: TGTGCCAGCAGTTACTCGATAGTAGCGGGGGGACCCACAGATACGCAGTATTTT. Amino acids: CASSYSIVAGGPTDTQYF.